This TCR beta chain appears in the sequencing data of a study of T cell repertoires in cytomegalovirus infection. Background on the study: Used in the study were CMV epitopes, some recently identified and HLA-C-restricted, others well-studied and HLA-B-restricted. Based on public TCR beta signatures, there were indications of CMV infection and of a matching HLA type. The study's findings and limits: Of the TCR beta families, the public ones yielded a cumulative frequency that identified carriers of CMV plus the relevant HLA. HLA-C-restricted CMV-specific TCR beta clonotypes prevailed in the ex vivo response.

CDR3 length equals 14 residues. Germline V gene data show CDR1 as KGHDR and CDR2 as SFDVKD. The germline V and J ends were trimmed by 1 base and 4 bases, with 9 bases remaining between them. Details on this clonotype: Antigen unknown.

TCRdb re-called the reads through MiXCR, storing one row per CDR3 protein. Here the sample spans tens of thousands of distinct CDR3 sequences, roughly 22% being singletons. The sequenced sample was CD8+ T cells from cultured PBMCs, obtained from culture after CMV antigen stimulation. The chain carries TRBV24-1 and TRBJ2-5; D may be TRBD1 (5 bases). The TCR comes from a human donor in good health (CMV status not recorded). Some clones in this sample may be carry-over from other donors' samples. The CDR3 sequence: CATSDFGAAETQYF. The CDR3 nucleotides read TGTGCCACCAGTGATTTTGGGGCAGCAGAGACCCAGTACTTC.